This T cell receptor (beta chain) was sequenced for a study of T cell responses to AZD1222 COVID-19 vaccine. Study details: Both about-4-week and about-12-week second-dose recipients were combined. Study-wide points: After two AZD1222 doses, spike-specific TCR breadth and depth rose versus day 0. The donor group comprised mostly white British people and more females; the analysis possibly underestimated clonal diversity. Just five or six AZD1222 recipients tested seropositive at baseline.

V shed 3 bases and J 4 bases; nucleotides not matched to a gene: 2. CDR1 is DFQATT, CDR2 SNEGSKA, per germline (reference sequence). This CDR3 is built from 14 residues. In regard to this clone: Its target is unknown.

Generated by immunoSEQ multiplex PCR, the TCRdb table keeps only in-frame clones and is missing some. The data contain around 180,000 clones, approximately 92% of them singletons. The chain uses TRBV20-1 and TRBJ2-1; 11 bases are a match to TRBD2. The specimen comprised peripheral blood, sampled on day 0 of AZD1222 vaccination. The TCR sequence derives from an adult in good health. CDR3 protein: CSASASGGYNEQFF. The CDR3 nucleotides are TGCAGTGCTAGTGCTAGCGGGGGGTACAATGAGCAGTTCTTC.